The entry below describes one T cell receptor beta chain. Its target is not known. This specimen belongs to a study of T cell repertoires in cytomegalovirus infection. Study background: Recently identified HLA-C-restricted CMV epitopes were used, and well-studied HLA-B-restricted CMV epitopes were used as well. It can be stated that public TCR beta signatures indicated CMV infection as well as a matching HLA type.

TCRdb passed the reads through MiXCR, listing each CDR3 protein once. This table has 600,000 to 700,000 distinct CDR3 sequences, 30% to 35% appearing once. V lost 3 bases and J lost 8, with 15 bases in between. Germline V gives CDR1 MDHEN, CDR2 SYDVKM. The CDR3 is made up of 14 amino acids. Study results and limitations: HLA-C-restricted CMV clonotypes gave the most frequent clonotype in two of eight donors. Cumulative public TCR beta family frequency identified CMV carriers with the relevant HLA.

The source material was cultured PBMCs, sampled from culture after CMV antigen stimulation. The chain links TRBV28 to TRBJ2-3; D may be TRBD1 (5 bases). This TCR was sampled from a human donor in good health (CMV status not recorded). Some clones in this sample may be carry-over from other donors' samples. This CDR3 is CASSFSDTLSTQYF. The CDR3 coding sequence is TGTGCCAGCAGTTTCTCGGACACCCTGTCTACGCAGTATTTT.